This T cell receptor (beta chain) was profiled in a study of radiotherapy plus CTLA-4 blockade in lung cancer. TCRdb's table, derived via immunoSEQ multiplex PCR, lists solely in-frame clones and lacks some. Here the sample spans 60,000 to 85,000 clones, around 87% being singletons. With ipilimumab providing CTLA-4 blockade, focal radiation was administered to patients who had chemo-refractory metastatic non-small-cell lung cancer. Deletions cut 5 bases from V and 1 base from J, with 11 bases between. The CDR3 loop spans 14 amino acids. Germline V gives CDR1 MNHEY, CDR2 SVGAGI. This receptor was taken from a human donor with non-small cell lung cancer who had stable disease on radiotherapy plus ipilimumab. The rearrangement links TRBV6-5 to TRBJ1-1; D remains ambiguous. Here the sequenced sample was peripheral blood, taken from a patient treated with radiotherapy plus ipilimumab. The CDR3 is CASSVIRQNTEAFF. The DNA for the CDR3 is TGTGCCAGCAGTGTGATTCGGCAGAACACTGAAGCTTTCTTT.